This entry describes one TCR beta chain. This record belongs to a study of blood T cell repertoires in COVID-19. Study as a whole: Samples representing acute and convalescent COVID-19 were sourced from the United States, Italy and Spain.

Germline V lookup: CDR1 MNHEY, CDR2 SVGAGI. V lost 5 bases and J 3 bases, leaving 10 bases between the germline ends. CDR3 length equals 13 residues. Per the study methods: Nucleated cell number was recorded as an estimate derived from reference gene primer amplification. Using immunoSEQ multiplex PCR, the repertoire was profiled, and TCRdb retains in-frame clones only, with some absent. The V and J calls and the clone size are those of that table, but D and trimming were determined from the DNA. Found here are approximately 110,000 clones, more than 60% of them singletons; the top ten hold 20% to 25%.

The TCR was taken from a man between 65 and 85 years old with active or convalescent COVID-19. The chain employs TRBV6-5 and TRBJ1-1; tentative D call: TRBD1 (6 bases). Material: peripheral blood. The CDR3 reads CASSPGTYTEAFF. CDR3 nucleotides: TGTGCCAGCAGTCCCGGGACATACACTGAAGCTTTCTTT.